A single sample is the source of the 28 T cell receptor beta chains below, sequenced in a study of shared clonotypes between healthy human individuals. The assay was immunoSEQ multiplex PCR, and TCRdb's table has in-frame clones only and misses some. The table has about 480,000 clones, about three quarters seen once. What was sequenced was PBMCs. The origin of the receptors is a woman in her forties in good health. Some clones in this sample may be carry-over from other donors' samples.

This rearrangement joins TRBV7-3 to TRBJ1-1, with 8 bases matching TRBD1. V lost 7 bases to trimming and J lost 7 bases; unmatched junction nucleotides: 8. Per germline, CDR1 SGHTA and CDR2 FQGTGA. The CDR3 consists of 13 residues. The DNA of the CDR3 is TGTGCCAGCAACGACAGGGGTAAGAATGAAGCTTTCTTT. This codes for CASNDRGKNEAFF.

The V and J genes are TRBV28 and TRBJ1-2, with D unresolved. Germline V CDR1 and CDR2: MDHEN, SYDVKM. Trimming took 3 bases from V and 8 from J, leaving 16 bases between them. The CDR3 sequence is 14 residues long. The CDR3 here is CASSFWHRRSGYTF. CDR3 nucleotides: TGTGCCAGCAGTTTCTGGCACCGCCGCTCCGGCTACACCTTC.

This sequence joins TRBV5-1 and TRBJ2-7; D call uncertain. Looked up from germline, CDR1 is SGHRS and CDR2 is YFSETQ. The CDR3 totals 11 residues. With 3 bases removed from V and 2 bases from J, the gap between germline ends came to 3 bases. The DNA for the CDR3 is TGCGCCAGCAGCTCCGCCTACGAGCAGTACTTC. This translates into CASSSAYEQYF.

This clone was observed a handful of times. The chain couples TRBV6-4 to TRBJ1-5; D not certain. Trimming left V 7 bases short and J 0 bases short, with 16 bases between. This CDR3 is 16 amino acids long. CDR1 is MRHNA and CDR2 is SNTAGT in the germline V gene. For the CDR3, the DNA is TGTGCCAGCATCCAGGAGGAGGCGGGTAGCAATCAGCCCCAGCATTTT. This encodes CASIQEEAGSNQPQHF.

In regard to this clone: This sample includes further DNA sequences coding for the same CDR3. V usage is TRBV27 and J usage is TRBJ1-3; no clear D. The V end was cut by 4 bases, the J end by 0 bases, with 10 bases between. The germline V gene has CDR1 MNHEY and CDR2 SMNVEV (reference sequence). This CDR3 is 15 amino acids long. Here the CDR3 reads CASSSRRSSGNTIYF. DNA of the CDR3: TGTGCCAGCAGTTCCCGACGGAGCTCTGGAAACACCATATATTTT.

CDR3 nucleotides: TGTGCCAGCAGCCAGATGGGTTCTGGAAACACCATATATTTT. Its protein is CASSQMGSGNTIYF. The V gene is TRBV6-6, the J gene TRBJ1-3; D ambiguous. Germline V lookup: CDR1 MNHNY, CDR2 SVGAGI (reference sequence). Trimming shortened V by 6 bases and J by 1 base, and 10 bases separated the two germline ends. The CDR3 totals 14 residues.

V is TRBV28 and J is TRBJ2-1; weak D call: TRBD2 (5 bases). V lost 8 bases to trimming and J lost 2 bases, with 13 bases between them. Germline V lookup: CDR1 MDHEN, CDR2 SYDVKM. The CDR3 runs to 14 residues. The chain's CDR3 is CASGDSATYNEQFF. The CDR3 DNA sequence: TGTGCCAGCGGGGATAGCGCCACCTACAATGAGCAGTTCTTC.

V usage is TRBV5-1 and J usage is TRBJ2-2; 14 positions agree with TRBD2. Germline V CDR1 and CDR2: SGHRS, YFSETQ. With V trimmed by 4 bases and J by 5 bases, 4 bases remained unmatched. The CDR3 consists of 16 residues. DNA for the CDR3: TGCGCCAGCAGCCTCGGGACTAGCGGGAGAACCGGGGAGCTGTTTTTT. Protein product: CASSLGTSGRTGELFF. Filled out from reference TRBV5-1 and TRBJ2-2, the complete variable domain reads KAGVTQTPRYLIKTRGQQVTLSCSPISGHRSVSWYQQTPGQGLQFLFEYFSETQRNKGNFPGRFSGRQFSNSRSEMNVSTLELGDSALYLCASSLGTSGRTGELFFGEGSRLTVL.

This clone was detected a few times. The CDR3 loop reads CASSFKVGGDTQYF. Here the CDR3 DNA reads TGTGCCAGCAGCTTTAAGGTTGGAGGAGATACGCAGTATTTT. This sequence joins TRBV7-6 and TRBJ2-3, with TRBD2 as a possible D gene (5 bases). CDR1 and CDR2 from the germline V gene are SGHVS and FNYEAQ. Trimming left V 3 bases short and J 5 bases short, with 12 bases between. The CDR3 runs to 14 residues.

The CDR3 bases are TGTGCCAGCAAGTTAGCGGGAGGAGGAAGAGAGACCCAGTACTTC. This encodes CASKLAGGGRETQYF. The chain has TRBV11-2 and TRBJ2-5; TRBD2 matches at 10 bases. This CDR3 spans 15 amino acids. Germline assignment: CDR1 SGHAT and CDR2 FQNNGV. The junction had 9 bases not matched to a gene; V was cut back by 7 bases and J by 4 bases.

V is TRBV30 and J is TRBJ2-3; TRBD2 is a possible D gene (7 bases). The CDR3 runs 13 residues. Germline V gives CDR1 GTSNPN, CDR2 SVGIG (reference sequence). V shed 4 bases and J shed 1 base, with 9 bases lying between them. Here the CDR3 reads CAWTGGRTDTQYF. The DNA of the CDR3 is TGTGCCTGGACCGGGGGGCGCACAGATACGCAGTATTTT.

The chain links TRBV7-2 to TRBJ1-6; 7 nucleotides agree with TRBD1. V was clipped by 6 bases and J by 0 bases; unmatched bases: 5. This CDR3 comprises 16 residues. Per the germline V gene, CDR1 is SGHTA and CDR2 is FQGNSA. The CDR3 sequence is CASRNRDSSYNSPLHF. CDR3 sequence (DNA): TGTGCCAGCAGAAACCGGGACAGCTCCTATAATTCACCCCTCCACTTT.

About this clone: This probably arose from a read error, given a far larger clone one base away. CDR3 loop: CAWSVGPSFYSYTF. The CDR3 bases are TGTGCCTGGAGTGTCGGGCCTTCCTTCTATAGCTACACCTTC. J is TRBJ1-2 and V is TRBV30, with unresolved D. The germline CDR1 and CDR2 sequences are GTSNPN and SVGIG (reference sequence). This CDR3 spans 14 amino acids.

The chain employs TRBV7-9 and TRBJ2-7; D is possibly TRBD1 (5 bases). Germline V gene sequence: CDR1 SEHNR, CDR2 FQNEAQ (reference sequence). The CDR3 loop spans 16 amino acids. Trimming pared 0 bases from V and 3 bases from J, leaving 15 bases between. In nucleotides, the CDR3 is TGTGCCAGCAGCTTAGCTACAGGATTTTGGAACTACGAGCAGTACTTC. It translates to CASSLATGFWNYEQYF.

The chain recombines TRBV6-1 with TRBJ2-5, with D possibly TRBD2 on 6 matching bases. Germline lookup yields CDR1 MNHNS and CDR2 SASEGT. Trimming removed 7 bases at V and 5 bases at J, with 20 bases between. The CDR3 spans 15 residues. This chain's CDR3 is CASKPVLAGGETQYF. CDR3 nucleotide sequence: TGTGCCAGCAAACCCGTGCTAGCCGGGGGTGAGACCCAGTACTTC.

This chain uses TRBV9 with TRBJ2-7; possible D gene TRBD1, 6 bases. The CDR3 spans 15 residues. Trimming removed 0 bases from V and 9 bases from J, with 19 bases in between. Per germline, CDR1 SGDLS and CDR2 YYNGEE. The CDR3 DNA reads as TGTGCCAGCAGCGTAGCCCCGGGACACGGGGCCATGCAGTACTTC. Translated, it gives CASSVAPGHGAMQYF.

This chain connects TRBV5-1 to TRBJ1-5; TRBD1 matches at 7 bases. Germline V gene data show CDR1 as SGHRS and CDR2 as YFSETQ. The CDR3 length is 15 residues. V lost 0 bases and J lost 10; bases outside the gene matches: 10. The DNA for the CDR3 is TGCGCCAGCAGCTTGGAGGGGGCCCAACATGGACCCCAGCATTTT. This codes for CASSLEGAQHGPQHF.

The chain employs TRBV11-2 and TRBJ2-3; 9 positions match TRBD2. Germline V gives CDR1 SGHAT, CDR2 FQNNGV. J gave up 5 bases and V 3 bases, and 12 bases lay outside the gene matches. The CDR3 has 17 amino acids. CDR3 in amino acids: CASSFRPAGGPLDTQYF. In nucleotides, the CDR3 is TGTGCCAGCAGCTTTAGGCCGGCGGGAGGGCCCTTAGATACGCAGTATTTT.

V is TRBV7-2 and J is TRBJ2-3; D perhaps matches TRBD2 (6 bases). V was cut by 5 bases and J by 8 bases, with 14 bases left in between. Germline lookup yields CDR1 SGHTA and CDR2 FQGNSA. The CDR3 loop spans 13 amino acids. The CDR3 loop reads CASSRTTQVTQYF. The CDR3 coding sequence is TGTGCCAGCAGCCGGACTACACAGGTTACGCAGTATTTT.

V usage is TRBV28 and J usage is TRBJ1-3; no reliable D call. This CDR3 is 12 amino acids long. Germline V CDR1 and CDR2: MDHEN, SYDVKM. The V end was cut by 6 bases, the J end by 0 bases, with 3 bases between. The CDR3 spells CASRGSGNTIYF. The CDR3 bases are TGTGCCAGCAGGGGCTCTGGAAACACCATATATTTT.

This clone appeared a single time. The rearrangement uses TRBV19 and TRBJ1-1; no firm D call. V shed 6 bases and J shed 7 bases, with 12 bases lying between them. The CDR3 extends over 12 amino acids. Germline CDR1 and CDR2: LNHDA and SQIVND (reference sequence). The CDR3 spells CASSIPRSEAFF. CDR3 nucleotides: TGTGCCAGTAGCATTCCGCGCAGTGAAGCTTTCTTT.

This clone has only one observation. CDR3 sequence (DNA): TGTGCCAGCACCTCCTGGACAGGGGGCGGCTACACCTTC. Its translation: CASTSWTGGGYTF. The genes are TRBV5-5 and TRBJ1-2, with 11 bases matching TRBD1. Germline V lookup: CDR1 SGHKS, CDR2 YYEKEE (reference sequence). The CDR3 consists of 13 residues. J was trimmed by 8 bases and V by 6 bases; bases with no gene match: 6.

The chain combines TRBV6-4 with TRBJ2-5, with TRBD1 matching over 9 bases. Trimming removed 4 bases from V and 4 bases from J; junction bases left unmatched: 4. Germline CDR1 is MRHNA and CDR2 is SNTAGT. CDR3 length: 14 residues. The CDR3 loop reads CASSVSQGAETQYF. The CDR3 DNA follows: TGTGCCAGCAGTGTTTCACAGGGGGCAGAGACCCAGTACTTC.

The V call is TRBV2, the J call TRBJ2-7, with D possibly being TRBD1 or TRBD2 (5 bases each). Germline V gene lookup returns CDR1 SNHLY and CDR2 FYNNEI. The CDR3 has 15 amino acids. V was pared by 6 bases and J by 2 bases, with 17 bases between. The CDR3 coding sequence is TGTGCCAGCAGCCACCCCGGGACGGTTACCTACGAGCAGTACTTC. Amino acid sequence: CASSHPGTVTYEQYF.

Only one count was recorded for this clone. The V call is TRBV2, the J call TRBJ2-1; possibly TRBD2 for D (5 bases). V lost 7 bases, J lost 9 bases, and 10 bases lay in between. Germline assignment: CDR1 SNHLY and CDR2 FYNNEI. CDR3 length equals 11 residues. The CDR3 coding sequence is TGTGCCAGCAAATTCCGGGGTGAGCAGTTCTTC. It translates to CASKFRGEQFF.

This chain connects TRBV13 to TRBJ2-1; D is uncertain. Per germline, CDR1 PRHDT and CDR2 FYEKMQ (reference sequence). The CDR3 has 14 amino acids. V shed 8 bases and J shed 3 bases, with 14 bases lying between them. Here the CDR3 DNA reads TGTGCCAGCCCATCAAAGCGCGGCTACAATGAGCAGTTCTTC. This sequence encodes CASPSKRGYNEQFF.

In its sample, this clone was seen once. This rearrangement joins TRBV7-2 to TRBJ1-4, with no clear D. The CDR3 runs to 18 residues. Trimming pared 1 base from V and 0 bases from J, leaving 15 bases between. CDR1 is SGHTA and CDR2 is FQGNSA in the germline V gene. CDR3 in amino acids: CASSLVLLFGPTNEKLFF. The CDR3 DNA is TGTGCCAGCAGCTTAGTACTGTTGTTCGGACCAACTAATGAAAAACTGTTTTTT.

There are a few counts of this clone. This chain connects TRBV18 to TRBJ2-5; D unresolved. Germline CDR1 reads KGHSH; CDR2 reads LQKENI. The CDR3 length is 13 residues. The V end lost 2 bases, the J end lost 1 base, and 5 bases lay between the germline ends. CDR3 residues: CASSPDIQETQYF. In nucleotides, the CDR3 is TGTGCCAGCTCACCAGATATCCAAGAGACCCAGTACTTC.